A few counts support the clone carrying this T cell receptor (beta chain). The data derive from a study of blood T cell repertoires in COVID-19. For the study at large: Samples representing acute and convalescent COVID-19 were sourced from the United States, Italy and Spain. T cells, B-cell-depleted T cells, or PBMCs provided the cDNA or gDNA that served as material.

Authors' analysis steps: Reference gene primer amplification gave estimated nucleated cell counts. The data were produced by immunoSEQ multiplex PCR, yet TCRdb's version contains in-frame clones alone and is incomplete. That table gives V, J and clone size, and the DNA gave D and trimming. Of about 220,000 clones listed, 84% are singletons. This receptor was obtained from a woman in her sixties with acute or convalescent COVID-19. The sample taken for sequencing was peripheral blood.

The CDR3 reads CSARTGEAEQFF. The CDR3 DNA sequence: TGCAGCGCCAGGACTGGAGAGGCTGAGCAGTTCTTC. V and J are TRBV29-1 and TRBJ2-1; D perhaps matches TRBD2 (5 bases). This CDR3 has 12 residues. Between the trimmed V and J ends, which lost 7 bases and 9 bases, there was a span of 16 bases. Germline V lookup: CDR1 SQVTM, CDR2 ANQGSEA.